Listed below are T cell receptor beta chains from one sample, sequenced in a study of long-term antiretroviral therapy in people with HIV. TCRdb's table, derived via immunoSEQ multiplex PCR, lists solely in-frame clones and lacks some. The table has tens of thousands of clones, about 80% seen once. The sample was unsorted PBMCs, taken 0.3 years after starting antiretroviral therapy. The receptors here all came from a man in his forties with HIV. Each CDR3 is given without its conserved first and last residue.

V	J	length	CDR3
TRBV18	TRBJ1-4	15	ASSPGTGERTNEKLF
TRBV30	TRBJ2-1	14	AWSEVKQSSYNEQF
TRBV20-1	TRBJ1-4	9	SATRGEKLF
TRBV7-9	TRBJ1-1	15	ASSLRTGQNRGTEAF
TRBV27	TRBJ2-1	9	ASSFLGEQF
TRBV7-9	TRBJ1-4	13	ASSLVGRDNEKLF
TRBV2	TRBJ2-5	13	ASSEVSGSGKTQY
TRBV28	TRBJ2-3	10	ASSRTPHTQY
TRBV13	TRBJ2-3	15	ASSLDASGGSIDTQY
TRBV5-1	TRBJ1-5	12	ASSRDGGAQPQH
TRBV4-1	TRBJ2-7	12	ASSQVGVTYEQY
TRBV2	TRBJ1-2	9	ASSVTGGYT
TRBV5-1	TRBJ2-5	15	ASSSPRQGSTQETQY
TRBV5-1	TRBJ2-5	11	ASSLTGWETQY
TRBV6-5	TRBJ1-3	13	ASRGTSRSGNTIY
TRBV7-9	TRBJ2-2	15	ASSFGELARYTGELF
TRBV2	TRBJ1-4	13	ASTIQGIAGEKLF
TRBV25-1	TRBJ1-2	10	ASPTDSYGYT
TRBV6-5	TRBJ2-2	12	ASSYRLAAGELF
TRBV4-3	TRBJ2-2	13	ASSLSGANTGELF
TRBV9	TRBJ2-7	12	ASSVGGQLYEQY
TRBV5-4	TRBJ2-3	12	ASSLRLAEDTQY
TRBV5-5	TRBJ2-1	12	ASSRGRGSDEQF
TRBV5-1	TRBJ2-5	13	ASSFLTGPQETQY
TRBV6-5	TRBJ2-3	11	ASRGDGTDTQY
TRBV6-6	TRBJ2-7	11	ASSYTSSYEQY
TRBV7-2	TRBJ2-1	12	ASSLTSGWNEQF
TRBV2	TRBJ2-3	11	ASTSWVKDTQY
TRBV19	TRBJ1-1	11	ASSSDRGTEAF
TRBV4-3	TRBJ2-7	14	ASSQDRGGFSYEQY
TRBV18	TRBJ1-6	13	ASSPQGGRNSPLH
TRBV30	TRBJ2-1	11	AWRTETYNEQF
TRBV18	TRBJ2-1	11	ASSPLQDNEQF
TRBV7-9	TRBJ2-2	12	ASRARDNTGELF
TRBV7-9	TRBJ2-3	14	ASSSRLAGVADTQY
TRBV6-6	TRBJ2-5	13	ASNPGTSGEETQY
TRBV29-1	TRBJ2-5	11	SVDPRVSETQY
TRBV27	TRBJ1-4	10	ASSLEGGKLF
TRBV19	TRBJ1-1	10	ASSGENTEAF
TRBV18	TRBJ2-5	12	ASSPPSGLETQY
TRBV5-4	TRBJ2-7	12	ASSLEGTGVEQY
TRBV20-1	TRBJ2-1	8	SASYLQQF
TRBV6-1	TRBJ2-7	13	ASSERDRGDYEQY
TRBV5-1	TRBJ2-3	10	ASSLARDTQY
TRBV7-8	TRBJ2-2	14	ASRQAGTINTGELF
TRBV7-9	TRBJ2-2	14	ASSLGTGGYTGELF
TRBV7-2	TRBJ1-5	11	ASSLGFDQPQH
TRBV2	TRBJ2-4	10	ASRTDGGIQY
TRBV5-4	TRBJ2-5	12	ASSRQEVGETQY
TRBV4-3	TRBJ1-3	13	ASSQEGQAGNTIY
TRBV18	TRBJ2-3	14	ASSPPLGGQTDTQY
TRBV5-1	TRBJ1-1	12	ASSLRTENTEAF